One and the same sample provided the 22 T cell receptor beta chains below, sequenced in a study of blood T cell repertoires in COVID-19. The protocol was immunoSEQ multiplex PCR, while the TCRdb copy is restricted to in-frame clones and leaves out a portion. The sample lists around 110,000 clones; approximately 80% were seen once. The sequencing input was peripheral blood. These receptors came from an older woman with acute or convalescent COVID-19.

This chain uses TRBV6-5 with TRBJ2-1, with 9 positions matching TRBD2. Germline V gives CDR1 MNHEY, CDR2 SVGAGI. The V and J ends lost 7 bases and 14 bases, in that order; junction bases with no gene match: 12. The CDR3 runs 13 residues. CDR3 amino acids: CASTPGSSGVKFF. CDR3 DNA sequence: TGTGCCAGCACTCCGGGCTCTAGCGGGGTTAAGTTCTTC.

The chain links TRBV4-1 to TRBJ2-3; 12 bases match TRBD2. The CDR3 is 17 residues long. Germline V CDR1 and CDR2: MGHRA, YSYEKL. Trimming cost V 4 bases and J 4 bases; bases outside gene matches: 9. The CDR3 DNA follows: TGCGCCAGCAGCCTTCTCCCTAGCGGGGGGGCGGCAGATACGCAGTATTTT. It encodes CASSLLPSGGAADTQYF.

Note on this clone: One junction end disagrees with the germline gene, perhaps due to a read error. The V call is TRBV7-9, the J call TRBJ2-3; D uncertain. The CDR3 covers 11 residues. Germline V gene data show CDR1 as SEHNR and CDR2 as FQNEAQ (reference sequence). The CDR3 reads CASSSTGQSRF. CDR3 sequence (DNA): TGTGCCAGCAGCTCAACGGGTCAATCCCGATTT.

This chain connects TRBV21-1 to TRBJ1-1; the DNA was not compared with TRBD1, the D call given in the table. TRBV21-1 is recorded as a pseudogene. This CDR3 contains 14 residues. Here the CDR3 DNA reads TGTGCCAGCAGCAAGGGTCAGGGAAACACTGAAGCTTTCTTT. Its protein product is CASSKGQGNTEAFF.

The chain has TRBV5-4 and TRBJ2-5, with 9 bases matching TRBD2. This CDR3 has 15 residues. V lost 4 bases and J lost 4; bases outside the gene matches: 8. Per the germline V gene, CDR1 is SGHNT and CDR2 is YYREEE (reference sequence). Here the CDR3 reads CASSPRAGGGETQYF. CDR3 nucleotides: TGTGCCAGCAGCCCCCGGGCGGGAGGGGGAGAGACCCAGTACTTC.

This clone ranks as medium-sized. This chain links TRBV6-1 with TRBJ2-7, with D unclear. The CDR3 has 14 residues. Germline CDR1 MNHNS, CDR2 SASEGT. V lost 3 bases, J lost 6 bases, and 15 bases lay in between. CDR3 region: CASSESQDYAEQYF. The CDR3 nucleotides read TGTGCCAGCAGTGAGTCCCAGGATTACGCCGAGCAGTACTTC.

The chain couples TRBV7-9 to TRBJ1-1, with no clear D. The V and J ends lost 5 bases and 3 bases respectively, with 13 bases between them. The CDR3 has 14 residues. CDR1 and CDR2 from the germline V gene are SEHNR and FQNEAQ (reference sequence). In DNA, the CDR3 is TGTGCCAGCAGCGCCGAGTACAGTTACACTGAAGCTTTCTTT. Translated: CASSAEYSYTEAFF. The complete variable domain, with remaining parts taken from reference TRBV7-9 and TRBJ1-1, reads DTGVSQNPRHKITKRGQNVTFRCDPISEHNRLYWYRQTLGQGPEFLTYFQNEAQLEKSRLLSDRFSAERPKGSFSTLEIQRTEQGDSAMYLCASSAEYSYTEAFFGQGTRLTVV.

The rearrangement links TRBV11-2 to TRBJ1-1, with 7 bases fitting TRBD1. Germline V gene lookup returns CDR1 SGHAT and CDR2 FQNNGV. V trimming: 1 base; J trimming: 6 bases; junction bases outside the gene matches: 11. This CDR3 has 16 amino acids. This CDR3 is CASSLARQGVAAEAFF. The CDR3 DNA sequence: TGTGCCAGCAGCTTAGCCAGACAGGGTGTCGCAGCTGAAGCTTTCTTT.

With respect to this clone: This sample includes further DNA sequences coding for the same CDR3. The CDR3 reads CASSRDSSYEQYF. The CDR3 DNA reads TGTGCCAGCTCACGGGACAGCTCCTACGAGCAGTACTTC. V is TRBV18 and J is TRBJ2-7; 7 nucleotides match TRBD1. V lost 4 bases, J lost 0 bases, and 0 bases stayed unmatched. Germline V CDR1 and CDR2: KGHSH, LQKENI. The length of the CDR3 is 13 residues.

This chain uses TRBV4-1 with TRBJ1-6; D unresolved. The V end was cut by 0 bases, the J end by 7 bases, with 13 bases between. The CDR3 is 16 amino acids. The germline CDR1 and CDR2 sequences are MGHRA and YSYEKL. The CDR3 sequence: CASSQDTTPYNSPLHF. The CDR3 coding sequence is TGCGCCAGCAGCCAAGATACAACCCCTTACAATTCACCCCTCCACTTT.

This clone was recorded a few times. The genes are TRBV9 and TRBJ1-4; 7 bases align to TRBD1. The CDR3 has 15 amino acids. J lost 7 bases, V lost 4 bases, and 10 bases had no gene match. The germline gives CDR1 SGDLS, CDR2 YYNGEE. For the CDR3, the DNA is TGTGCCAGCAGCTCAGGGGGACAATCCGGTGAAAAACTGTTTTTT. It codes for CASSSGGQSGEKLFF.

This clone was counted between two and nine times. The chain combines TRBV10-1 with TRBJ2-7; possibly TRBD2 for D (5 bases). Trimming stripped 5 bases from V and 7 bases from J, with 15 bases between. Per germline, CDR1 WNHNN and CDR2 SYGVQD (reference sequence). This CDR3 region has 13 residues. Here the CDR3 reads CASSRRPSGEQYF. Written as DNA, the CDR3 is TGCGCCAGCAGTAGAAGGCCCTCGGGAGAGCAGTACTTC.

V and J are TRBV6-1 and TRBJ1-1, with D uncertain. This CDR3 has 14 amino acids. Per the germline V gene, CDR1 is MNHNS and CDR2 is SASEGT. V gave up 3 bases and J gave up 2 bases, with 10 bases separating them. The CDR3 sequence is CASSEGRSNTEAFF. The DNA for the CDR3 is TGTGCCAGCAGTGAGGGCAGATCCAACACTGAAGCTTTCTTT.

J is TRBJ1-2 and V is TRBV6-6; 10 bases agree with TRBD1. The CDR3 sequence is 14 residues long. The ends lost 5 bases at V and 6 bases at J; junction bases unmatched: 6. Per germline, CDR1 MNHNY and CDR2 SVGAGI (reference sequence). The CDR3 is CASSRQGAGDGYTF. The CDR3 coding sequence is TGTGCCAGCAGTCGACAGGGGGCCGGAGATGGCTACACCTTC.

The chain employs TRBV7-8 and TRBJ2-1, with D maybe TRBD2 (6 bases). The CDR3 has 15 amino acids. Trimming pared 5 bases from V and 5 bases from J, leaving 16 bases between. Germline CDR1 is SGHVS and CDR2 is FQNEAQ. The CDR3 DNA follows: TGTGCCAGCAGCCGCGCGGAGGGGATTCACAATGAGCAGTTCTTC. Its translation is CASSRAEGIHNEQFF.

This clone was picked up a small number of times. This sequence joins TRBV10-3 and TRBJ1-4, with a weak D call TRBD1 (6 bases). The CDR3 loop spans 12 amino acids. Trimming cost V 7 bases and J 4 bases, with 7 bases left between them. Per the germline V gene, CDR1 is ENHRY and CDR2 is SYGVKD. In nucleotides, the CDR3 is TGTGCCATCAAGGGGGATAATGAAAAACTGTTTTTT. It encodes CAIKGDNEKLFF.

This clone was observed a few times. DNA of the CDR3: TGTGCCAGCAGTTTCAATAGCAATCAGCCCCAGCATTTT. Its protein product is CASSFNSNQPQHF. J is TRBJ1-5 and V is TRBV12-3 or TRBV12-4; D gene unclear. CDR3 size: 13 residues. Trimming left V 3 bases short and J 0 bases short, with 3 bases between.

The genes are TRBV19 and TRBJ1-2; 7 bases fit TRBD1. The CDR3 runs to 11 residues. Trimming removed 6 bases from V and 6 bases from J; junction bases left unmatched: 1. Germline V lookup: CDR1 LNHDA, CDR2 SQIVND (reference sequence). CDR3 amino acids: CASRQGNGYTF. The CDR3, as DNA: TGTGCCAGTAGACAGGGGAATGGCTACACCTTC.

J is TRBJ1-1 and V is TRBV19; 8 nucleotides agree with TRBD1. V dropped 6 bases and J dropped 3; count of bases not matched to a gene: 3. Germline V gene data show CDR1 as LNHDA and CDR2 as SQIVND (reference sequence). The CDR3 has 13 residues. The CDR3 spells CASRLDRDTEAFF. The CDR3 coding sequence is TGTGCCAGTAGGCTGGACAGGGACACTGAAGCTTTCTTT.

This CDR3 is CASSPSVDRNTEAFF. The CDR3 DNA sequence: TGTGCCAGCAGTCCATCTGTAGACAGGAACACTGAAGCTTTCTTT. The rearrangement uses TRBV28 and TRBJ1-1; maybe TRBD1 (5 bases). V was cut by 5 bases and J by 1 base, with 14 bases left in between. Germline V CDR1 and CDR2: MDHEN, SYDVKM. The length of the CDR3 is 15 residues.

This clone was picked up a small number of times. The chain joins TRBV2 to TRBJ1-2; no clear D gene. Germline V gives CDR1 SNHLY, CDR2 FYNNEI. V gave up 5 bases and J gave up 7 bases, with 8 bases separating them. This CDR3 region has 11 residues. CDR3 coding DNA: TGTGCCAGCAGTCCCCTAGTTGGCTACACCTTC. Encoded protein: CASSPLVGYTF. The complete variable domain, with remaining parts taken from reference TRBV2 and TRBJ1-2, reads EPEVTQTPSHQVTQMGQEVILRCVPISNHLYFYWYRQILGQKVEFLVSFYNNEISEKSEIFDDQFSVERPDGSNFTLKIRSTKLEDSAMYFCASSPLVGYTFGSGTRLTVV.

The CDR3 is CASREFEAFF. The CDR3 DNA reads as TGTGCCAGCAGAGAGTTTGAAGCTTTCTTT. The rearrangement joins TRBV6-5 to TRBJ1-1; no definite D call. This CDR3 comprises 10 residues. Germline V gene lookup returns CDR1 MNHEY and CDR2 SVGAGI. V lost 6 bases, J lost 7 bases, and 6 bases lay in between.